Below are 12 T cell receptor beta chains sequenced from a single sample in a study of cytomegalovirus exposure and HLA in healthy donors. Amplification used 60 Vbeta primers and 13 Jbeta primers. The data were produced by immunoSEQ multiplex PCR, yet TCRdb's version contains in-frame clones alone and is incomplete. The sample gives roughly 150,000 clones, around 75% of which show up once; about 6.4% is in the top ten. The sample comprised PBMCs. The source of these receptors is a man aged 30 to 39 in good health and CMV-seronegative.

The rearrangement joins TRBV23-1 to TRBJ2-3; TRBD2 is a possible D gene (6 bases). TRBV23-1 is an ORF, with its function uncertain. This CDR3 has 18 residues. V lost 0 bases to trimming and J lost 8 bases, with 24 bases between them. The CDR3 DNA follows: TGCGCCAGCAGTCAATCCTCCCCTCGCGGGGAGGAATTGGGTACGCAGTATTTT. It codes for CASSQSSPRGEELGTQYF.

The gene calls are TRBV28 and TRBJ2-7; TRBD1 agrees at 7 bases. CDR1 and CDR2 from the germline V gene are MDHEN and SYDVKM. The CDR3 runs to 15 residues. The ends lost 4 bases at V and 3 bases at J; junction bases unmatched: 9. The CDR3 loop is CASSSPIGGSYEQYF. For the CDR3, the DNA is TGTGCCAGCAGTTCCCCGATAGGGGGCAGCTACGAGCAGTACTTC.

The chain links TRBV11-2 to TRBJ1-5; D may be TRBD1 (5 bases). V was cut by 5 bases and J by 0 bases, with 8 bases left in between. Germline CDR1 is SGHAT and CDR2 is FQNNGV. This CDR3 region has 14 residues. The CDR3 DNA reads as TGTGCCAGCAGCGCCACAGGTAGCAATCAGCCCCAGCATTTT. Its translation: CASSATGSNQPQHF.

The chain has TRBV5-6 and TRBJ2-1; perhaps TRBD2 as D (6 bases). CDR1 and CDR2 from the germline V gene are SGHDT and YYEEEE. V shed 6 bases and J shed 2 bases, with 15 bases lying between them. The CDR3 is 15 amino acids. The CDR3 DNA reads TGTGCCAGCATTCCCGGGACTTCTCCCTACAATGAGCAGTTCTTC. Its protein product is CASIPGTSPYNEQFF.

The chain combines TRBV7-2 with TRBJ1-1; D unclear. V shed 0 bases and J shed 5 bases, with 13 bases lying between them. Germline V gives CDR1 SGHTA, CDR2 FQGNSA. The CDR3 contains 15 residues. CDR3 sequence: CASSLAKSSGTEAFF. The CDR3 coding sequence is TGTGCCAGCAGCTTAGCGAAATCATCCGGGACTGAAGCTTTCTTT.

This sequence joins TRBV28 and TRBJ1-4; 9 bases are shared with TRBD1. The V and J ends lost 4 bases and 5 bases, in that order; junction bases with no gene match: 11. CDR3 length equals 17 residues. The germline V gene has CDR1 MDHEN and CDR2 SYDVKM. This CDR3 reads CASSSALQGAQNEKLFF. CDR3 coding DNA: TGTGCCAGCAGTTCGGCACTACAGGGGGCGCAGAATGAAAAACTGTTTTTT.

On this clone: At the DNA level, this CDR3 is encoded by other sequences in the same sample as well. The rearrangement joins TRBV6-1 to TRBJ1-6; perhaps TRBD1 as D (6 bases). The germline gives CDR1 MNHNS, CDR2 SASEGT. The CDR3 extends over 19 amino acids. Trimming removed 3 bases at V and 6 bases at J, with 24 bases between. The CDR3 loop is CASSEWGGRGPVTNSPLHF. The DNA for the CDR3 is TGTGCCAGCAGTGAGTGGGGGGGCAGGGGCCCCGTTACTAATTCACCCCTCCACTTT.

V is TRBV11-3 and J is TRBJ2-3, with 10 bases that match TRBD2. Germline V gene lookup returns CDR1 SGHNT and CDR2 YENEEA. The junction had 6 bases not matched to a gene; V was cut back by 5 bases and J by 4 bases. The CDR3 length is 15 residues. The CDR3, as DNA: TGTGCCAGCAGCCCCACAGCGGGAGGGCCAGATACGCAGTATTTT. Protein sequence: CASSPTAGGPDTQYF.

The CDR3 DNA sequence: TGCGCCAGCAGTCATAACGGGAGGTCCCCCTCGAGTGGGGCCAACGTCCTGACTTTC. Amino acids: CASSHNGRSPSSGANVLTF. This sequence joins TRBV10-2 and TRBJ2-6; 7 positions match TRBD2. Germline values: CDR1 WSHSY, CDR2 SAAADI. The trim removed 5 bases at V and 3 bases at J, leaving 16 bases unmatched. The CDR3 length is 19 residues.

The CDR3 protein is CASSTRSGRGTGELFF. CDR3 DNA sequence: TGTGCCAGCAGCACTCGTAGCGGGAGGGGCACCGGGGAGCTGTTTTTT. The chain carries TRBV11-2 and TRBJ2-2, with 11 bases that match TRBD2. The CDR3 consists of 16 residues. Germline CDR1 reads SGHAT; CDR2 reads FQNNGV. J was trimmed by 4 bases and V by 5 bases; bases with no gene match: 6.

V is TRBV6-5 and J is TRBJ1-4, with TRBD1 matching over 7 bases. With V trimmed by 4 bases and J by 8 bases, 13 bases remained unmatched. The germline V gene has CDR1 MNHEY and CDR2 SVGAGI. The CDR3 covers 16 residues. CDR3 sequence reads: CASSSTSQGMGEKLFF. CDR3 in DNA: TGTGCCAGCAGTTCAACTTCACAGGGGATGGGAGAAAAACTGTTTTTT.

This clone was detected once. This chain uses TRBV6-1 with TRBJ1-2; TRBD1 matches 8 bases. In germline, CDR1 is MNHNS, CDR2 SASEGT. With V trimmed by 3 bases and J by 6 bases, 6 bases remained unmatched. This CDR3 spans 14 amino acids. CDR3 DNA: TGTGCCAGCAGTGAGTTTACAGGGGGTCATGGCTACACCTTC. Protein: CASSEFTGGHGYTF.